These 23 T cell receptor beta chains share one sample of origin, sequenced in a study of blood T cell repertoires in COVID-19. Clones were sequenced by immunoSEQ multiplex PCR, and TCRdb holds only the in-frame ones, with some missing. Counted here are 330,000 or so clones, 88% occurring once; the ten biggest clones make up 0.85% to 1.3%. The sample comprised PBMCs or T cells enriched from blood (not recorded which). Every receptor here comes from a woman between 25 and 40 years old who had been exposed to COVID-19.

This clone has only one observation. The chain joins TRBV5-1 to TRBJ2-3; TRBD2 aligns across 10 bases. J was trimmed by 3 bases and V by 4 bases; bases with no gene match: 2. The CDR3 extends over 14 amino acids. Germline CDR1 and CDR2: SGHRS and YFSETQ. CDR3 in amino acids: CASSVSGGTDTQYF. The CDR3 DNA reads TGCGCCAGCAGCGTTAGCGGGGGGACAGATACGCAGTATTTT.

The V gene is TRBV27, the J gene TRBJ2-5; a weak D match, TRBD2 (5 bases). The germline V gene encodes CDR1 MNHEY and CDR2 SMNVEV (reference sequence). CDR3 size: 16 residues. V lost 3 bases, J lost 7 bases, and 21 bases lay in between. The CDR3 reads CASSFQARGSNRTQYF. The CDR3 nucleotides are TGTGCCAGCAGTTTCCAGGCCCGGGGAAGCAATCGGACCCAGTACTTC.

This clone was detected once. The chain uses TRBV27 and TRBJ2-3; possible D gene TRBD2, 6 bases. Deletions cut 2 bases from V and 6 bases from J, with 12 bases between. The CDR3 spans 14 residues. CDR1 is MNHEY and CDR2 is SMNVEV in the germline V gene (reference sequence). In DNA form, the CDR3 reads TGTGCCAGCAGTTTAGGGACTTTGGGGGATACGCAGTATTTT. The encoded protein is CASSLGTLGDTQYF.

V is TRBV3-1 (or the pseudogene TRBV3-2) and J is TRBJ2-1; the match to TRBD2 covers 10 bases. This CDR3 has 16 residues. Losses at the gene ends were 7 bases for V and 4 bases for J; bases not matched to a gene: 10. The V gene's germline CDR1 is LGHDT and CDR2 YNNKEL (reference sequence). CDR3 sequence (DNA): TGTGCCAGCACCCCCATAAGCGGGAGGGGGTACAATGAGCAGTTCTTC. Translating it yields CASTPISGRGYNEQFF.

This clone was counted a few times. The chain links TRBV2 to TRBJ1-1, with TRBD1 matching 7 bases. CDR1 and CDR2 (germline): SNHLY, FYNNEI. The CDR3 loop spans 12 amino acids. V was clipped by 3 bases and J by 14 bases; unmatched bases: 9. The CDR3 loop is CASSDQGGPIFF. In DNA, the CDR3 is TGTGCCAGCAGTGACCAGGGGGGACCTATATTCTTT.

V is TRBV7-2 and J is TRBJ2-5; the D is unclear. Germline CDR1 and CDR2: SGHTA and FQGNSA. CDR3 length equals 13 residues. Trimming pared 5 bases from V and 4 bases from J, leaving 11 bases between. CDR3 residues: CASSRRSRETQYF. Written as DNA, the CDR3 is TGTGCCAGCAGCAGACGGAGTCGAGAGACCCAGTACTTC.

V gene TRBV9 combines with J gene TRBJ1-1; 7 bases fit TRBD1. Germline V CDR1 and CDR2: SGDLS, YYNGEE. V lost 2 bases, J lost 0 bases, and 4 bases stayed unmatched. The CDR3 has 15 residues. CDR3 sequence (DNA): TGTGCCAGCAGCGTCGGGGACAGATTGAACACTGAAGCTTTCTTT. Translated: CASSVGDRLNTEAFF.

The chain is built from TRBV28 and TRBJ2-7, with 7 bases lining up with TRBD1. From germline, CDR1 is MDHEN and CDR2 SYDVKM. The CDR3 is 13 amino acids. The junction had 1 base not matched to a gene; V was cut back by 2 bases and J by 3 bases. The CDR3 sequence: CASSLGTVYEQYF. The CDR3 coding sequence is TGTGCCAGCAGTTTAGGGACAGTCTACGAGCAGTACTTC.

The V and J genes are TRBV24-1 and TRBJ2-1; weak D call: TRBD1 (5 bases). V was clipped by 5 bases and J by 4 bases, with 14 bases between them. Germline V gene data show CDR1 as KGHDR and CDR2 as SFDVKD. The CDR3 is made up of 15 amino acids. The CDR3 loop is CATSALDSDYNEQFF. CDR3 nucleotides: TGTGCCACCAGTGCCTTAGACAGCGATTACAATGAGCAGTTCTTC.

The chain joins TRBV7-6 to TRBJ2-1; 9 bases line up with TRBD2. The CDR3 loop spans 16 amino acids. The V segment lost 2 bases and the J segment 4 bases; nucleotides outside the gene matches: 6. Germline V gene sequence: CDR1 SGHVS, CDR2 FNYEAQ. The DNA for the CDR3 is TGTGCCAGCAGCTTAACGGGGGCGGGAGGGTACAATGAGCAGTTCTTC. Its protein product is CASSLTGAGGYNEQFF. The full variable domain, rest sourced from reference TRBV7-6 and TRBJ2-1, is GAGVSQSPRYKVTKRGQDVALRCDPISGHVSLYWYRQALGQGPEFLTYFNYEAQQDKSGLPNDRFSAERPEGSISTLTIQRTEQRDSAMYRCASSLTGAGGYNEQFFGPGTRLTVL.

The chain links TRBV6-2 or TRBV6-3 to TRBJ2-7; TRBD1 matches at 8 bases. Looked up from germline, CDR1 is MNHEY and CDR2 is SVGEGT. CDR3 length equals 18 residues. J was trimmed by 2 bases and V by 5 bases; bases with no gene match: 17. This CDR3 is CASSGDRGRGRNPYEQYF. CDR3 in DNA: TGTGCCAGCAGTGGAGACAGGGGCCGAGGTAGGAATCCCTACGAGCAGTACTTC.

The chain combines TRBV11-2 with TRBJ2-1; the D gene is possibly TRBD2 (5 bases). The CDR3 sequence is 18 residues long. Germline loops: CDR1 SGHAT, CDR2 FQNNGV. V lost 4 bases, J lost 1 base, and 20 bases lay in between. As DNA, the CDR3 is TGTGCCAGCAGCTCCGGAGAACCACTAGATCCTTCCTACAATGAGCAGTTCTTC. The encoded protein is CASSSGEPLDPSYNEQFF.

J is TRBJ1-5 and V is TRBV28; TRBD1 matches 7 bases. The CDR3 is made up of 21 amino acids. J was trimmed by 0 bases and V by 1 base; bases with no gene match: 18. Germline V lookup: CDR1 MDHEN, CDR2 SYDVKM. The CDR3 loop reads CASSLSRRIGTDYYSNQPQHF. The CDR3 DNA reads as TGTGCCAGCAGTTTATCCCGGCGGATCGGGACAGATTATTATAGCAATCAGCCCCAGCATTTT.

The genes are TRBV30 and TRBJ2-7, with TRBD1 matching 7 bases. V gave up 5 bases and J gave up 0 bases; unmatched junction bases: 4. This CDR3 spans 13 amino acids. Germline V gene data show CDR1 as GTSNPN and CDR2 as SVGIG (reference sequence). DNA for the CDR3: TGTGCCTGGGCGACAGGGAGCTCCTACGAGCAGTACTTC. Its translation is CAWATGSSYEQYF.

The genes are TRBV7-9 and TRBJ1-1, with 8 bases identical to TRBD1. After removal of 5 bases from V and 7 bases from J, the junction contained 15 bases not matched to a gene. The germline gives CDR1 SEHNR, CDR2 FQNEAQ (reference sequence). The CDR3 consists of 16 residues. The CDR3, as DNA: TGTGCCAGCAGCCCCCGGCCAGACAGGGGCGGTGGTGAAGCTTTCTTT. Its translation: CASSPRPDRGGGEAFF.

This chain uses TRBV19 with TRBJ1-5; D ambiguous. Germline CDR1 reads LNHDA; CDR2 reads SQIVND (reference sequence). There are 13 residues in the CDR3. V was pared by 9 bases and J by 5 bases, with 14 bases between. This chain's CDR3 is CASLGGPYQPQHF. The CDR3 DNA follows: TGTGCCAGCCTGGGAGGGCCCTATCAGCCCCAGCATTTT.

A single count supports this clone. As DNA, the CDR3 is TGTGCCAGCAGCCAAGGGTCCAGCGGGAGTCCCTACGAGCAGTACTTC. This sequence encodes CASSQGSSGSPYEQYF. The chain employs TRBV3-1 (or the pseudogene TRBV3-2) and TRBJ2-7; TRBD2 agrees at 8 bases. The CDR3 spans 16 residues. Germline V gene sequence: CDR1 LGHDT, CDR2 YNNKEL (reference sequence). V shed 1 base and J 2 bases; nucleotides not matched to a gene: 7.

The chain links TRBV19 to TRBJ2-3; D is perhaps TRBD2 (6 bases). Germline lookup yields CDR1 LNHDA and CDR2 SQIVND (reference sequence). V shed 7 bases and J shed 8 bases, with 16 bases lying between them. There are 13 residues in the CDR3. CDR3 loop: CASTTSPEGTQYF. As DNA, the CDR3 is TGTGCCAGTACCACCAGCCCGGAGGGTACGCAGTATTTT.

V and J are TRBV10-1 and TRBJ1-3; a possible D gene is TRBD1 (6 bases). CDR1 and CDR2 (germline): WNHNN, SYGVQD (reference sequence). The CDR3 loop spans 14 amino acids. The ends were cut back, 5 bases at V and 2 bases at J, with 10 bases in the middle. The CDR3 region is CASSQGTPGNTIYF. In nucleotides, the CDR3 is TGCGCCAGCAGTCAGGGGACGCCTGGAAACACCATATATTTT.

This chain links TRBV11-3 with TRBJ1-1; D gene uncertain. V lost 0 bases to trimming and J lost 0 bases, with 8 bases between them. Germline assignment: CDR1 SGHNT and CDR2 YENEEA. The CDR3 runs 15 residues. The CDR3 sequence is CASSLDGQMNTEAFF. Written as DNA, the CDR3 is TGTGCCAGCAGCTTAGATGGCCAGATGAACACTGAAGCTTTCTTT.

The chain recombines TRBV27 with TRBJ1-2; a possible D gene is TRBD1 (5 bases). This CDR3 region has 13 residues. Deletions cut 5 bases from V and 3 bases from J, with 10 bases between. The V gene's germline CDR1 is MNHEY and CDR2 SMNVEV (reference sequence). The CDR3 reads CASSSTGHYGYTF. CDR3 sequence (DNA): TGTGCCAGCAGTAGTACAGGACACTATGGCTACACCTTC.

The rearrangement joins TRBV7-6 to TRBJ2-3; 10 nucleotides align to TRBD1. The CDR3 is made up of 15 amino acids. V lost 4 bases to trimming and J lost 3 bases; unmatched junction nucleotides: 4. Germline assignment: CDR1 SGHVS and CDR2 FNYEAQ. The CDR3 region is CASSWTGGATDTQYF. CDR3 DNA: TGTGCCAGCAGCTGGACAGGGGGGGCTACAGATACGCAGTATTTT.

DNA of the CDR3: TGTGCCAGCAGCGTGCGGGAGCCTTACAATGAGCAGTTCTTC. Its translation is CASSVREPYNEQFF. This sequence joins TRBV9 and TRBJ2-1; 7 bases match TRBD2. Unmatched junction bases numbered 3, after V lost 2 bases and J lost 4 bases. This CDR3 is built from 14 residues. Germline CDR1 reads SGDLS; CDR2 reads YYNGEE.